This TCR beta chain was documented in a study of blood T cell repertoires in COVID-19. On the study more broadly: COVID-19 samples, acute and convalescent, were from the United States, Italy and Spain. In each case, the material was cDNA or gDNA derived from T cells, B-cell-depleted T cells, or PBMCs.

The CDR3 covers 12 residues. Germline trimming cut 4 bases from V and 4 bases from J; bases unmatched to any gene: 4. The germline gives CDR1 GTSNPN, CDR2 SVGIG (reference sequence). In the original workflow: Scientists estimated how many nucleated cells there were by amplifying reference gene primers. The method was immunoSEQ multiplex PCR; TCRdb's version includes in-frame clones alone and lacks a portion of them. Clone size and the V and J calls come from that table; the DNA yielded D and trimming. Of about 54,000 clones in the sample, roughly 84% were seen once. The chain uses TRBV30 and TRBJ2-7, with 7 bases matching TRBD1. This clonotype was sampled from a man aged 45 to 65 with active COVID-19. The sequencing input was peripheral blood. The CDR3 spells CAWTVTGYEQYF. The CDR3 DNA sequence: TGTGCCTGGACTGTGACAGGGTACGAGCAGTACTTC. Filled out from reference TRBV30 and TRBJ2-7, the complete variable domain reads SQTIHQWPATLVQPVGSPLSLECTVEGTSNPNLYWYRQAAGRGLQLLFYSVGIGQISSEVPQNLSASRPQDRQFILSSKKLLLSDSGFYLCAWTVTGYEQYFGPGTRLTVT.